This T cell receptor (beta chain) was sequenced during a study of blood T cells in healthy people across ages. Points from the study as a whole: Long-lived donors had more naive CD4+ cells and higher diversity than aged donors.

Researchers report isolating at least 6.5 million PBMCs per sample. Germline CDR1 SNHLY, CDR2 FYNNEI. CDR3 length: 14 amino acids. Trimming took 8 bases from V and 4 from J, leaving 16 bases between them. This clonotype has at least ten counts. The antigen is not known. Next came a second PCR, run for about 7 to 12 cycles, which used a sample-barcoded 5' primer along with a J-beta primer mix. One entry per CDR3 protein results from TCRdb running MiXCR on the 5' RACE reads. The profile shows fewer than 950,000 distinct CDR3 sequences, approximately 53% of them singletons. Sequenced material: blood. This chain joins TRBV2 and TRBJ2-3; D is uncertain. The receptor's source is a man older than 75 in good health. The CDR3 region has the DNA TGTGCCAGCCTCGGAATCTCACGGCCAGATACGCAGTATTTT. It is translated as CASLGISRPDTQYF.